The clone carrying this T cell receptor (beta chain) showed up many times. These data originate in a study of neurological immune-mediated disorders. MiXCR, run by TCRdb on the 5' RACE reads, gives a single entry per CDR3 protein. The table lists roughly 18,000 distinct CDR3 sequences, roughly 15% of them singletons. Trimming took 4 bases from V and 4 from J; bases not matched to a gene: 5. Germline loops: CDR1 SGHRS, CDR2 YFSETQ. This CDR3 is built from 15 residues. The specimen was CD4+ T cells from blood. The origin of this receptor is a woman aged 55-75 years with HTLV-1-associated myelopathy (HAM/TSP). The chain joins TRBV5-1 to TRBJ2-3; 11 bases fit TRBD1. CDR3 amino acids: CASSQTGQGADTQYF. The CDR3 bases are TGCGCCAGCAGCCAGACGGGACAGGGGGCAGATACGCAGTATTTT.